This T cell receptor beta chain stems from a study of human T cells and chemical hapten exposure. This clonotype has only a few counts. Its antigen is as yet unknown. TCRdb re-called the RACE reads through MiXCR, storing one row per CDR3 protein. The sample includes tens of thousands of distinct CDR3 sequences, roughly 11% seen only once; the top ten take 2.2%. The CDR3 consists of 16 residues. V was clipped by 3 bases and J by 5 bases, with 16 bases between them. Whole-study findings and limits: Alopecia was present in the donors, so their immune response may differ from healthy people's.

Documented time point: patch test 2, 6 weeks after DPC sensitization. Treatment in this sample: therapeutic diphenylcyclopropenone sensitization with weekly scalp DPC. The J gene is TRBJ2-2, the V gene TRBV12-3 or TRBV12-4, with D perhaps matching TRBD1 (5 bases). The sequence was obtained from a man between 35 and 55 years old with alopecia areata. Some clones in this sample may be carry-over from other donors' samples. Sample: whole blood, taken in connection with sensitization to the hapten diphenylcyclopropenone (DPC). The CDR3 sequence is CASSFAGPQGTGELFF. The CDR3 DNA sequence: TGTGCCAGCAGTTTTGCAGGCCCCCAGGGTACCGGGGAGCTGTTTTTT.